This is a list of T cell receptor beta chains from one sample in a study of patients and donors after allogeneic stem cell transplantation. One entry per CDR3 protein, called by TCRdb with MiXCR from the RT-PCR reads. Altogether about 960,000 distinct CDR3 sequences are present, 18% being singletons, with the ten largest covering 5% to 6.5%. Sequenced sample: blood, either unsorted or a sorted T cell fraction (not recorded which). All receptors derive from a human donor who was either an allogeneic HSCT recipient or a stem cell or donor lymphocyte infusion donor (not recorded which). It is not recorded whose cells these are; they may come from a transplant donor. Both conserved end residues are part of each CDR3. The D gene is left open where the match is weak. Rows give clone size only sometimes, using once, few, many, or a class for an expanded clone.

J gene | V gene | D gene | clone size | CDR3 protein | CDR3 DNA
TRBJ2-1 | TRBV9 | . | . | CASSVGTGEQFF | TGTGCCAGCAGCGTAGGGACCGGTGAGCAGTTCTTC
TRBJ1-1 | TRBV30 | . | . | CAWSVRMTGEASF | TGTGCCTGGAGTGTACGTATGACAGGAGAAGCTTCCTTT
TRBJ1-5 | TRBV7-2 | TRBD1 | . | CASSTGQGIEQPQHF | TGTGCCAGCAGCACCGGACAGGGGATAGAGCAGCCCCAGCATTTT
TRBJ1-6 | TRBV3-1 | TRBD1 | . | CASSQRTGGDNSPLHF | TGTGCCAGCAGCCAGAGGACAGGGGGCGACAATTCACCCCTCCACTTT
TRBJ2-2 | TRBV5-1 | . | . | CASSLRLPTNTGELFF | TGCGCCAGCAGCTTACGGCTGCCAACGAACACCGGGGAGCTGTTTTTT
TRBJ2-5 | TRBV7-2 | TRBD2 | once | CASSSVAGVSETQYF | TGTGCCAGCAGCTCCGTAGCGGGGGTCTCAGAGACCCAGTACTTC
TRBJ2-1 | TRBV5-1 | TRBD1 | few | CASSLEGGQGGNEQFF | TGCGCCAGCAGCTTGGAAGGTGGACAGGGCGGCAATGAGCAGTTCTTC
TRBJ2-3 | TRBV6-1 | TRBD1 | . | CASSEQGDATDTQYF | TGTGCCAGCAGTGAACAGGGGGATGCGACAGATACGCAGTATTTT
TRBJ2-1 | TRBV12-3/TRBV12-4 | . | . | CASSPRTHYNEQFF | TGTGCCAGCAGTCCCAGGACCCACTACAATGAGCAGTTCTTC
TRBJ2-3 | TRBV9 | . | few | CASSLRVEDTQYF | TGTGCCAGCAGCCTCCGGGTAGAAGATACGCAGTATTTT
TRBJ2-6 | TRBV20-1 | TRBD1 | few | CSARDREDLVAGANVLTF | TGCAGTGCCAGGGACAGGGAAGACTTGGTGGCTGGGGCCAACGTCCTGACTTTC
TRBJ2-3 | TRBV20-1 | TRBD2 | few | CSGGTSGARTDTQYF | TGCAGTGGAGGGACTAGCGGGGCCCGCACAGATACGCAGTATTTT
TRBJ1-2 | TRBV27 | . | few | CASRPRGGMGYTF | TGTGCCAGCCGACCGCGGGGAGGGATGGGCTACACCTTC
TRBJ1-3 | TRBV20-1 | TRBD1 | . | CSARDLAPRQGTRNTIYF | TGCAGTGCTAGAGATTTGGCACCGCGACAGGGGACCCGAAACACCATATATTTT
TRBJ2-3 | TRBV20-1 | . | few | CSARVKGSGLMTDTQYF | TGCAGTGCTAGAGTTAAGGGTAGCGGCCTCATGACGGATACGCAGTATTTT
TRBJ2-7 | TRBV12-3/TRBV12-4 | . | many | CASSLQGAEQYF | TGTGCCAGCAGTTTACAAGGGGCCGAGCAGTACTTC
TRBJ1-5 | TRBV24-1 | TRBD1 | . | CATRWTGGQPQHF | TGTGCCACCAGATGGACAGGGGGACAGCCCCAGCATTTT
TRBJ2-7 | TRBV12-3/TRBV12-4 | . | many | CASSFLYYEQYF | TGTGCCAGCAGTTTCCTCTACTACGAGCAGTACTTC
TRBJ1-4 | TRBV5-1 | . | . | CASSLLFFSNDEKLFF | TGCGCCAGCAGCTTGCTCTTTTTTAGCAACGATGAAAAACTGTTTTTT
TRBJ2-1 | TRBV4-3 | TRBD1 | . | CASSQGGSGTVYNEQFF | TGCGCCAGCAGCCAAGGGGGTTCCGGGACAGTCTACAATGAGCAGTTCTTC
TRBJ2-2 | TRBV4-3 | . | . | CASSQGPGDTGELFF | TGCGCCAGCAGCCAGGGGCCCGGCGACACCGGGGAGCTGTTTTTT
TRBJ1-1 | TRBV6-2/TRBV6-3 | . | few | CASRHRGFGNTEAFF | TGTGCCAGCAGGCACCGCGGATTCGGGAACACTGAAGCTTTCTTT
TRBJ2-7 | TRBV5-1 | . | few | CASSTAGRSSYEQYF | TGCGCCAGCAGCACTGCAGGACGGAGCTCCTACGAGCAGTACTTC
TRBJ2-7 | TRBV10-3 | . | few | CAISGIGAGTYEQYF | TGTGCCATCAGCGGGATCGGGGCAGGGACCTACGAGCAGTACTTC
TRBJ2-1 | TRBV6-2/TRBV6-3 | TRBD2 | . | CASSATSGSFEQFF | TGTGCCAGCAGTGCGACTAGCGGTTCGTTTGAGCAGTTCTTC
TRBJ2-3 | TRBV7-3 | . | few | CASSPTVNTDTQYF | TGTGCCAGCAGCCCCACGGTTAACACAGATACGCAGTATTTT
TRBJ2-1 | TRBV4-3 | . | . | CASSPGSWSYNEQFF | TGCGCCAGCAGCCCGGGGTCGTGGTCCTACAATGAGCAGTTCTTC
TRBJ2-1 | TRBV4-3 | . | few | CASSQKDRRVSSYNEQFF | TGCGCCAGCAGCCAAAAAGACAGGAGGGTTAGCTCCTACAATGAGCAGTTCTTC
TRBJ1-1 | TRBV20-1 | . | few | CSANGRVIPEAFF | TGCAGTGCTAACGGTAGGGTAATCCCTGAAGCTTTCTTT
TRBJ2-7 | TRBV4-1 | TRBD2 | . | CASSQVNSGRNEQYF | TGCGCCAGCAGCCAAGTTAATAGCGGGAGGAACGAGCAGTACTTC
TRBJ1-5 | TRBV12-3/TRBV12-4 | . | . | CASSFGRAGQPQHF | TGTGCCAGCAGTTTCGGGAGGGCTGGGCAGCCCCAGCATTTT
TRBJ2-6 | TRBV2 | . | once | CASRRQGGSGGANVLTF | TGTGCCAGCAGGAGACAGGGAGGAAGTGGTGGGGCCAACGTCCTGACTTTC